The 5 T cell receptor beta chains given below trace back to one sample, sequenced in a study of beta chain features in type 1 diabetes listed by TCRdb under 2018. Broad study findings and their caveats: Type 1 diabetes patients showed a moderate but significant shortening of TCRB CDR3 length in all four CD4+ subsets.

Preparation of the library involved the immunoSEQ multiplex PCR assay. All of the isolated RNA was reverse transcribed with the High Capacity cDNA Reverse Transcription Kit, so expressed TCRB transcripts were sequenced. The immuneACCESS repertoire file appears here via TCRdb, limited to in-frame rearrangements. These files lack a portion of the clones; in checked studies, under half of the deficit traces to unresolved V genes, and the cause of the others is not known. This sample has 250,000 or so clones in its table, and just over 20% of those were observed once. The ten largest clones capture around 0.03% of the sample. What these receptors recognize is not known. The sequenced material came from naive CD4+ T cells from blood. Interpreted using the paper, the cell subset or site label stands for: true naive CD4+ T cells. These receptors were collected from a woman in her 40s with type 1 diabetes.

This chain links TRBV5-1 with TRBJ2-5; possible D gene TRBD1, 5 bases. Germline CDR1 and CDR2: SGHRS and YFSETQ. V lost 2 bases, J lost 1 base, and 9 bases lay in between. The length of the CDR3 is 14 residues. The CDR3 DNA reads TGCGCCAGCAGCTTAAGAGACAGCCAAGAGACCCAGTACTTC. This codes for CASSLRDSQETQYF. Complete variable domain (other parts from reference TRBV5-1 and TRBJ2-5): KAGVTQTPRYLIKTRGQQVTLSCSPISGHRSVSWYQQTPGQGLQFLFEYFSETQRNKGNFPGRFSGRQFSNSRSEMNVSTLELGDSALYLCASSLRDSQETQYFGPGTRLLVL.

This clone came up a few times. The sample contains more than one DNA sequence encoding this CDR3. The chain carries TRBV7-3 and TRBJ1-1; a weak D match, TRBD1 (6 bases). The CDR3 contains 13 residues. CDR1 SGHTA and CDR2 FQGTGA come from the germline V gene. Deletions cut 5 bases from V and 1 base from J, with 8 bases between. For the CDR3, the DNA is TGTGCCAGCAGCCTGACAGGGAACACTGAAGCTTTCTTT. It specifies CASSLTGNTEAFF.

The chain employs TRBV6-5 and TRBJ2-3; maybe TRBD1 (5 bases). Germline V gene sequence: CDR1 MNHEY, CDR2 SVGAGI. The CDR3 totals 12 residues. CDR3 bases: TGTGCAGCCCGAATGGGGCCAGATACGCAGTATTTT. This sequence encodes CAARMGPDTQYF.

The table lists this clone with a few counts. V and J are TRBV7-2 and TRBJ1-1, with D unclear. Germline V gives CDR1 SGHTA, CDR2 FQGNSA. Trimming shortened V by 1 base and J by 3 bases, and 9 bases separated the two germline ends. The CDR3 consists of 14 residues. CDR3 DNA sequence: TGTGCCAGCAGCTTAGGGTCAGCGTACACTGAAGCTTTCTTT. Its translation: CASSLGSAYTEAFF. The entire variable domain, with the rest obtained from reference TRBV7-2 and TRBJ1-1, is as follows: GAGVSQSPSNKVTEKGKDVELRCDPISGHTALYWYRQSLGQGLEFLIYFQGNSAPDKSGLPSDRFSAERTGGSVSTLTIQRTQQEDSAVYLCASSLGSAYTEAFFGQGTRLTVV.

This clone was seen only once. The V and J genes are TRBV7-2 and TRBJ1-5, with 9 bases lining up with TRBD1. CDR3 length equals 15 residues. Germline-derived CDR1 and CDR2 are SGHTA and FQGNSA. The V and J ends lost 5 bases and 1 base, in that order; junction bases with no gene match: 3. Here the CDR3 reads CASSQQGASNQPQHF. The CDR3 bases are TGTGCCAGCAGCCAACAGGGGGCCAGCAATCAGCCCCAGCATTTT.